The rows below give T cell receptor beta chains drawn from one sample of a study of vaccination and CD4 T cells after COVID-19. No antigens are known for them. TCRdb used MiXCR to reprocess the PCR reads, holding one entry per CDR3 protein. Of some 20,000 distinct CDR3 sequences listed, about 40% are singletons. The input for sequencing was CD4+ T cells from blood, cultured in vitro, taken after SARS-CoV-2 vaccination. The receptors shown here come from a human donor who had recovered from COVID-19. The CDR3 runs from the conserved cysteine through the conserved F or W. Fields, in order: J gene, D gene, V gene, clone size, CDR3 DNA, CDR3 protein. A D gene is named only where the DNA matches it firmly. Size is omitted from some rows. Given values are once, few, many or a class for expanded clones.

J gene: TRBJ2-7; D gene: TRBD1; V gene: TRBV2; clone size: .; CDR3 DNA: TGTGCCAGCAGTGAAGGACAGGGAGCCTACGAGCAGTACTTC; CDR3 protein: CASSEGQGAYEQYF
J gene: TRBJ2-5; D gene: TRBD2; V gene: TRBV6-2/TRBV6-3; clone size: few; CDR3 DNA: TGTGCCAGCAGACTTTCCTTCTCGACTAGCGTGATACAAGAGACCCAGTACTTC; CDR3 protein: CASRLSFSTSVIQETQYF
J gene: TRBJ1-2; D gene: TRBD1; V gene: TRBV4-3; clone size: once; CDR3 DNA: TGCGCCAGCAGCCAAGATTTCAGGACAGGGAACGGCTACACCTTC; CDR3 protein: CASSQDFRTGNGYTF
J gene: TRBJ2-5; D gene: TRBD1; V gene: TRBV7-9; clone size: .; CDR3 DNA: TGTGCCAGCAGCCCCCTACAGGGGTACCAAGAGACCCAGTACTTC; CDR3 protein: CASSPLQGYQETQYF
J gene: TRBJ2-3; D gene: TRBD2; V gene: TRBV19; clone size: .; CDR3 DNA: TGTGCCAGTACCGCGGAGGGGAGGGCCACAGATACGCAGTATTTT; CDR3 protein: CASTAEGRATDTQYF
J gene: TRBJ2-6; D gene: .; V gene: TRBV15; clone size: .; CDR3 DNA: TGTGCCACCAGCGGAGGGGGCCTTGGGGCCAACGTCCTGACTTTC; CDR3 protein: CATSGGGLGANVLTF
J gene: TRBJ2-5; D gene: TRBD2; V gene: TRBV20-1; clone size: .; CDR3 DNA: TGCAGTGCTACCCCATCCCCTACTAGCGGGAGCTTGTTAGCGGAGACCCAGTACTTC; CDR3 protein: CSATPSPTSGSLLAETQYF
J gene: TRBJ1-1; D gene: .; V gene: TRBV6-5; clone size: few; CDR3 DNA: TGTGCCAGCAGTTACCTTTCAGTCACTGAAGCTTTCTTT; CDR3 protein: CASSYLSVTEAFF
J gene: TRBJ1-2; D gene: TRBD1; V gene: TRBV6-1; clone size: .; CDR3 DNA: TGTGCCAGCAGTCATGGACAGGGAAACTATGGCTACACCTTC; CDR3 protein: CASSHGQGNYGYTF
J gene: TRBJ1-5; D gene: .; V gene: TRBV30; clone size: .; CDR3 DNA: TGTGCCTGGAGTGTACAGGAAAATCAGCCCCAGCATTTT; CDR3 protein: CAWSVQENQPQHF